The 16 T cell receptor beta chains presented below share a single source sample, sequenced in a study of blood T cell repertoires in COVID-19. The protocol was immunoSEQ multiplex PCR, while the TCRdb copy is restricted to in-frame clones and leaves out a portion. The data contain 350,000 to 500,000 clones, about 90% of them singletons. The sequencing input was peripheral blood. These receptors came from a man between 18 and 35 years old with COVID-19, enrolled during active disease.

The chain joins TRBV3-1 (or the pseudogene TRBV3-2) to TRBJ2-3, with TRBD2 matching 10 bases. This CDR3 is 15 amino acids long. Losses at the gene ends were 4 bases for V and 6 bases for J; bases not matched to a gene: 7. Germline V gene data show CDR1 as LGHDT and CDR2 as YNNKEL (reference sequence). This CDR3 reads CASSLGSGREDTQYF. The CDR3 region has the DNA TGTGCCAGCAGCCTTGGGAGCGGGAGGGAGGATACGCAGTATTTT.

This sequence joins TRBV6-5 and TRBJ1-5; D may be TRBD1 (6 bases). Trimming took off 4 bases at V and 9 bases at J, with 16 bases between the two ends. Germline V gene data show CDR1 as MNHEY and CDR2 as SVGAGI. The CDR3 extends over 14 amino acids. CDR3 DNA: TGTGCCAGCAGTTTTACCAGGGGCGGTTGGCCCCAGCATTTT. Translated, it gives CASSFTRGGWPQHF.

The chain uses TRBV7-2 and TRBJ1-4; unclear D gene. Trimming shortened V by 5 bases and J by 1 base, and 11 bases separated the two germline ends. Germline V gene data show CDR1 as SGHTA and CDR2 as FQGNSA. CDR3 length equals 15 residues. The CDR3 loop reads CASSVGPGTNEKLFF. CDR3 DNA sequence: TGTGCCAGCAGCGTAGGTCCGGGAACTAATGAAAAACTGTTTTTT.

This chain uses TRBV6-5 with TRBJ1-1; weak D call: TRBD1 (5 bases). Germline V gene lookup returns CDR1 MNHEY and CDR2 SVGAGI. Trimming removed 8 bases at V and 1 base at J, with 8 bases between. This CDR3 is 12 amino acids long. CDR3 sequence (DNA): TGTGCCAGCGTCGGGGGGAACACTGAAGCTTTCTTT. Its translation is CASVGGNTEAFF.

The CDR3 coding sequence is TGTGCCAGCAGCGTAGAGGGGGGACAGGGGGCCACCTTC. Encoded protein: CASSVEGGQGATF. The V call is TRBV9, the J call TRBJ1-2, with TRBD1 matching 12 bases. Germline CDR1 is SGDLS and CDR2 is YYNGEE. The CDR3 is made up of 13 amino acids. Unmatched junction bases numbered 4, after V lost 0 bases and J lost 13 bases.

The CDR3 bases are TGTGCCAGCAGTGGACCGGACACGGCTTGGAATTCACCCCTCCACTTT. As protein: CASSGPDTAWNSPLHF. The genes are TRBV9 and TRBJ1-6; a weak D match, TRBD1 (5 bases). Per the germline V gene, CDR1 is SGDLS and CDR2 is YYNGEE. This CDR3 spans 16 amino acids. The V end lost 5 bases, the J end lost 7 bases, and 19 bases lay between the germline ends.

The chain combines TRBV6-1 with TRBJ1-2; weak D call: TRBD1 (5 bases). The germline gives CDR1 MNHNS, CDR2 SASEGT. The CDR3 is 15 amino acids. Trimming pared 3 bases from V and 0 bases from J, leaving 11 bases between. The CDR3 reads CASSDQGLANYGYTF. The CDR3 nucleotides read TGTGCCAGCAGTGACCAGGGTCTGGCTAACTATGGCTACACCTTC.

The V gene is TRBV6-5, the J gene TRBJ2-5, with 8 nucleotides matching TRBD2. Germline values: CDR1 MNHEY, CDR2 SVGAGI. This CDR3 has 15 residues. With V trimmed by 2 bases and J by 5 bases, 7 bases remained unmatched. CDR3 nucleotide sequence: TGTGCCAGCAGTTACAACGGGGGGGCTGGGGAGACCCAGTACTTC. Translated: CASSYNGGAGETQYF.

The V and J genes are TRBV7-9 and TRBJ2-3; D might be TRBD1 (5 bases). V was pared by 2 bases and J by 5 bases, with 5 bases between. Germline CDR1 SEHNR, CDR2 FQNEAQ (reference sequence). The CDR3 has 12 amino acids. The CDR3 sequence: CASSLQGDTQYF. The DNA for the CDR3 is TGTGCCAGCAGCTTACAGGGAGATACGCAGTATTTT. The full variable domain, with the rest looked up from reference TRBV7-9 and TRBJ2-3, is DTGVSQNPRHKITKRGQNVTFRCDPISEHNRLYWYRQTLGQGPEFLTYFQNEAQLEKSRLLSDRFSAERPKGSFSTLEIQRTEQGDSAMYLCASSLQGDTQYFGPGTRLTVL.

This chain links TRBV6-2 or TRBV6-3 with TRBJ2-1, with D possibly being TRBD1 (6 bases). The CDR3 has 15 amino acids. CDR1 is MNHEY, CDR2 SVGEGT, per germline. V lost 6 bases to trimming and J lost 6 bases, with 18 bases between them. This chain's CDR3 is CASSPWGHWLNEQFF. DNA for the CDR3: TGTGCCAGCAGCCCCTGGGGACACTGGCTCAATGAGCAGTTCTTC.

The rearrangement uses TRBV27 and TRBJ2-2; a weak D match, TRBD1 (6 bases). V was trimmed by 2 bases and J by 6 bases, leaving 19 bases between them. Germline V gene sequence: CDR1 MNHEY, CDR2 SMNVEV (reference sequence). CDR3 size: 17 residues. The CDR3 bases are TGTGCCAGCAGTTTAAGACCACAGGGTGGGTTGTCCGGGGAGCTGTTTTTT. Amino acid sequence: CASSLRPQGGLSGELFF.

The CDR3 loop reads CASSAAGEDYGYTF. CDR3 sequence (DNA): TGTGCCAGCAGCGCAGCCGGGGAAGACTATGGCTACACCTTC. J is TRBJ1-2 and V is TRBV9; the D is unclear. CDR1 is SGDLS, CDR2 YYNGEE, per germline. This CDR3 comprises 14 residues. The ends were cut back, 3 bases at V and 3 bases at J, with 12 bases in the middle.

This chain connects TRBV23-1 to TRBJ2-3; 10 nucleotides match TRBD2. TRBV23-1 is reported as an ORF; its role is uncertain. The CDR3 totals 16 residues. CDR3 loop: CATHPVGSGGPNTQYF. For the CDR3, the DNA is TGCGCTACGCACCCGGTTGGTAGCGGGGGGCCGAATACGCAGTATTTT.

The V call is TRBV5-4, the J call TRBJ1-1; no definite D call. Germline V CDR1 and CDR2: SGHNT, YYREEE (reference sequence). Trimming removed 7 bases at V and 5 bases at J, with 12 bases between. CDR3 size: 12 residues. The CDR3 sequence is CASHPIETEAFF. The CDR3 nucleotides are TGTGCCAGCCATCCTATAGAGACTGAAGCTTTCTTT.

This clone was recorded once. This chain links TRBV12-3 or TRBV12-4 with TRBJ2-2, with D perhaps TRBD1 (5 bases). The CDR3 loop spans 13 amino acids. Trimming removed 3 bases at V and 6 bases at J, with 8 bases between. CDR3 nucleotides: TGTGCCAGCAGTTTCAGGGTCGCCGGGGAGCTGTTTTTT. Its translation: CASSFRVAGELFF.

The chain carries TRBV5-1 and TRBJ2-7, with TRBD2 identical over 15 bases. V shed 4 bases and J 0 bases; nucleotides not matched to a gene: 8. This CDR3 has 18 residues. Germline-derived CDR1 and CDR2 are SGHRS and YFSETQ. This CDR3 reads CASSPAGTSGRSSYEQYF. The CDR3 bases are TGCGCCAGCAGCCCAGCCGGGACTAGCGGGAGGTCCTCCTACGAGCAGTACTTC. The whole variable domain, filled in from reference TRBV5-1 and TRBJ2-7, reads KAGVTQTPRYLIKTRGQQVTLSCSPISGHRSVSWYQQTPGQGLQFLFEYFSETQRNKGNFPGRFSGRQFSNSRSEMNVSTLELGDSALYLCASSPAGTSGRSSYEQYFGPGTRLTVT.